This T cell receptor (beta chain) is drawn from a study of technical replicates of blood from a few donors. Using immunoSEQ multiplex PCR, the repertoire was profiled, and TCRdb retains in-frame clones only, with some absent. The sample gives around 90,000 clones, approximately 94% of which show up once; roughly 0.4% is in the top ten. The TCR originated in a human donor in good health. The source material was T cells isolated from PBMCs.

The chain's CDR3 is CASSQDGLTRDEQYF. CDR3 coding DNA: TGCGCCAGCAGCCAAGATGGGCTAACTAGGGACGAGCAGTACTTC. This chain connects TRBV4-1 to TRBJ2-7; the D gene is possibly TRBD2 (5 bases). The ends were cut back, 0 bases at V and 5 bases at J, with 14 bases in the middle. Germline V gives CDR1 MGHRA, CDR2 YSYEKL. The CDR3 has 15 amino acids.